Listed here are 5 T cell receptor beta chains from one sample, sequenced in a study of lymphopenia after photon versus proton radiotherapy. Data came from immunoSEQ multiplex PCR; TCRdb stores just in-frame clones and leaves some out. The sample lists about 16,000 clones, about 88% seen once, with under 60% in the top ten. Source: peripheral blood, taken from a patient treated with proton-based radiotherapy. The receptors here all came from a woman between 55 and 75 years old with cholangiocarcinoma. Some clones in this sample may be carry-over from other donors' samples.

The chain recombines TRBV4-3 with TRBJ2-4; D tentatively fits TRBD1 or TRBD2 (6 bases each). This CDR3 spans 13 amino acids. The V end lost 7 bases, the J end lost 8 bases, and 15 bases lay between the germline ends. In germline, CDR1 is LGHNA, CDR2 YSLEER. This CDR3 is CASTRGGWHIQYF. The CDR3 DNA follows: TGCGCCAGCACCCGAGGGGGGTGGCACATTCAGTACTTC.

This clone came up once. The rearrangement joins TRBV2 to TRBJ2-4, with D possibly being TRBD2 (6 bases). The CDR3 has 18 residues. V lost 2 bases and J lost 0, with 17 bases in between. CDR1 is SNHLY and CDR2 is FYNNEI in the germline V gene. CDR3 region: CASSEWGPGVLAKNIQYF. The CDR3 region has the DNA TGTGCCAGCAGTGAATGGGGACCGGGAGTACTAGCCAAAAACATTCAGTACTTC.

This chain connects TRBV7-3 to TRBJ1-1, with D hard to call. The CDR3 is 14 amino acids. Between the trimmed V and J ends, which lost 8 bases and 4 bases, there was a span of 17 bases. Germline CDR1 and CDR2: SGHTA and FQGTGA. CDR3 coding DNA: TGTGCCAGCCAAGTCGGGCCCGGCCCCACTGAAGCTTTCTTT. This translates into CASQVGPGPTEAFF. The whole variable domain, filled in from reference TRBV7-3 and TRBJ1-1, reads GAGVSQTPSNKVTEKGKYVELRCDPISGHTALYWYRQSLGQGPEFLIYFQGTGAADDSGLPNDRFFAVRPEGSVSTLKIQRTERGDSAVYLCASQVGPGPTEAFFGQGTRLTVV.

The genes are TRBV4-1 and TRBJ2-3, with 11 bases aligning to TRBD2. Germline values: CDR1 MGHRA, CDR2 YSYEKL. J lost 4 bases, V lost 0 bases, and 6 bases had no gene match. The CDR3 runs to 17 residues. Written as DNA, the CDR3 is TGCGCCAGCAGCCAAGAAACTAGCGGGGGCGGGGCAGATACGCAGTATTTT. This translates into CASSQETSGGGADTQYF.

The genes are TRBV5-1 and TRBJ2-5, with D possibly matching TRBD2 (6 bases). Germline CDR1 is SGHRS and CDR2 is YFSETQ. V lost 0 bases and J 2 bases, leaving 8 bases between the germline ends. There are 14 residues in the CDR3. The CDR3 nucleotides read TGCGCCAGCAGCTTGGCCGGGAGTCAAGAGACCCAGTACTTC. This codes for CASSLAGSQETQYF.